Shown below are 19 T cell receptor beta chains from a single sample sequenced in a study of T cell responses to AZD1222 COVID-19 vaccine (dated by TCRdb to the early 2020s). The library was built by means of the immunoSEQ multiplex PCR assay. This is the immuneACCESS table as TCRdb keeps it, with only in-frame sequences that have V and J called. A part of the clones is gone; compared with another copy, unresolved V genes explain less than half, and the rest is unexplained. This sample holds roughly 130,000 clones; more than 85% were observed only once. The top ten clones comprise around 3.2% of the sample. The time point label, read with the paper, signifies: baseline before first vaccination. Material: peripheral blood, obtained on day 0 of AZD1222 vaccination. Every receptor here comes from an adult in good health.

V usage is TRBV5-6 and J usage is TRBJ1-2, with 7 positions matching TRBD1. The germline V gene has CDR1 SGHDT and CDR2 YYEEEE. The CDR3 totals 14 residues. J gave up 2 bases and V 1 base, and 2 bases lay outside the gene matches. CDR3 nucleotides: TGTGCCAGCAGCTTGACAGGGGTAAACTATGGCTACACCTTC. It specifies CASSLTGVNYGYTF.

The chain carries TRBV5-5 and TRBJ1-5; tentative D call: TRBD1 (5 bases). Between the trimmed V and J ends, which lost 6 bases and 6 bases, there was a span of 13 bases. Germline values: CDR1 SGHKS, CDR2 YYEKEE (reference sequence). The length of the CDR3 is 13 residues. The DNA of the CDR3 is TGTGCCAGCACCCCGGGGGGAGGTCAGCCCCAGCATTTT. Protein sequence: CASTPGGGQPQHF.

V usage is TRBV6-5 and J usage is TRBJ2-3; D unresolved. V was pared by 8 bases and J by 1 base, with 13 bases between. The CDR3 covers 14 residues. The V gene's germline CDR1 is MNHEY and CDR2 SVGAGI. The CDR3 sequence is CASQTSARTDTQYF. CDR3 bases: TGTGCCAGCCAAACGTCGGCTCGCACAGATACGCAGTATTTT.

The chain combines TRBV15 with TRBJ2-1; D is perhaps TRBD1 (6 bases). With 0 bases removed from V and 8 bases from J, the gap between germline ends came to 23 bases. The CDR3 is made up of 18 amino acids. CDR1 and CDR2 (germline): LNHNV, YYDKDF (reference sequence). DNA for the CDR3: TGTGCCACCAGCAGAGATAGGGTAAGGGGGACCATACAGGATGAGCAGTTCTTC. It codes for CATSRDRVRGTIQDEQFF.

V usage is TRBV28 and J usage is TRBJ1-3; D gene uncertain. The CDR3 totals 15 residues. The germline CDR1 and CDR2 sequences are MDHEN and SYDVKM. Trimming stripped 2 bases from V and 4 bases from J, with 12 bases between. The CDR3 sequence: CASSLLGRVGNTIYF. CDR3 sequence (DNA): TGTGCCAGCAGTTTACTCGGGAGGGTAGGAAACACCATATATTTT. The full variable domain, with the rest looked up from reference TRBV28 and TRBJ1-3, is DVKVTQSSRYLVKRTGEKVFLECVQDMDHENMFWYRQDPGLGLRLIYFSYDVKMKEKGDIPEGYSVSREKKERFSLILESASTNQTSMYLCASSLLGRVGNTIYFGEGSWLTVV.

For the CDR3, the DNA is TGTGCCAGCAGCTTGGCAGTCGGTACATGGAATCAGCCCCAGCATTTT. Translated: CASSLAVGTWNQPQHF. This chain uses TRBV5-8 with TRBJ1-5; D call uncertain. The germline CDR1 and CDR2 sequences are SGHTS and YDEGEE. Trimming took 0 bases from V and 4 from J, leaving 14 bases between them. CDR3 length: 16 residues.

The chain has TRBV6-5 and TRBJ1-1; no definite D call. The CDR3 extends over 16 amino acids. Trimming removed 2 bases at V and 0 bases at J, with 13 bases between. In germline, CDR1 is MNHEY, CDR2 SVGAGI. Here the CDR3 reads CASSYTRRGLNTEAFF. The CDR3 nucleotides read TGTGCCAGCAGTTACACCCGACGTGGACTGAACACTGAAGCTTTCTTT.

This chain links TRBV19 with TRBJ1-2; D unresolved. Trimming pared 5 bases from V and 8 bases from J, leaving 15 bases between. The CDR3 covers 13 residues. Germline-derived CDR1 and CDR2 are LNHDA and SQIVND (reference sequence). The CDR3 protein is CASSEGQSGGYTF. CDR3 in DNA: TGTGCCAGTAGTGAAGGTCAGAGCGGGGGCTACACCTTC.

This sequence joins TRBV30 and TRBJ1-1, with D possibly matching TRBD1 (5 bases). The ends were cut back, 3 bases at V and 5 bases at J, with 10 bases in the middle. The CDR3 is made up of 12 amino acids. Germline V gene data show CDR1 as GTSNPN and CDR2 as SVGIG (reference sequence). CDR3 DNA sequence: TGTGCCTGGAGCCTGGGGGGTACTGAAGCTTTCTTT. Amino acid sequence: CAWSLGGTEAFF.

This chain uses TRBV25-1 with TRBJ1-6; D is undetermined. This CDR3 comprises 13 residues. V gave up 4 bases and J gave up 5 bases, with 6 bases separating them. Per the germline V gene, CDR1 is MGHDK and CDR2 is SYGVNS. CDR3 in amino acids: CASSGTDNSPLHF. As DNA, the CDR3 is TGTGCCAGCAGTGGGACCGATAATTCACCCCTCCACTTT.

V usage is TRBV30 and J usage is TRBJ1-6; D gene uncertain. CDR1 is GTSNPN, CDR2 SVGIG, per germline (reference sequence). This CDR3 contains 15 residues. Trimming took 3 bases from V and 0 from J, leaving 9 bases between them. The CDR3 protein is CAWRSLSSYNSPLHF. CDR3 sequence (DNA): TGTGCCTGGAGATCCCTTAGCTCCTATAATTCACCCCTCCACTTT.

The V call is TRBV11-2, the J call TRBJ2-1; 9 nucleotides align to TRBD2. Germline assignment: CDR1 SGHAT and CDR2 FQNNGV. The CDR3 contains 16 residues. J lost 5 bases, V lost 4 bases, and 9 bases had no gene match. CDR3 loop: CASSSLTSGQNNEQFF. As DNA, the CDR3 is TGTGCCAGCAGCTCCCTGACTAGCGGACAAAACAATGAGCAGTTCTTC.

This chain links TRBV12-5 with TRBJ2-7; D ambiguous. V was trimmed by 3 bases and J by 4 bases, leaving 10 bases between them. Germline lookup yields CDR1 LGHNT and CDR2 FRNRAP. The CDR3 consists of 13 residues. CDR3 sequence: CASGLDMEYEQYF. The CDR3 DNA reads as TGTGCTAGTGGTTTAGACATGGAATACGAGCAGTACTTC.

The V call is TRBV7-7, the J call TRBJ2-5, with D tentatively TRBD1 (7 bases). The CDR3 runs 13 residues. V was pared by 5 bases and J by 5 bases, with 12 bases between. Germline loops: CDR1 SSHAT, CDR2 FNYEAQ (reference sequence). CDR3 amino acids: CASSPGGWETQYF. In DNA, the CDR3 is TGTGCCAGCAGCCCAGGGGGGTGGGAGACCCAGTACTTC.

The chain recombines TRBV4-3 with TRBJ1-4; 9 bases agree with TRBD1. Germline CDR1 is LGHNA and CDR2 is YSLEER. The CDR3 consists of 19 residues. V lost 0 bases and J lost 0; bases outside the gene matches: 8. The CDR3 DNA follows: TGCGCCAGCAGCCAAGATTTAAGACAGGGGGATGCAACTAATGAAAAACTGTTTTTT. Translation gives CASSQDLRQGDATNEKLFF.

The rearrangement joins TRBV3-1 (or the pseudogene TRBV3-2) to TRBJ2-3; D might be TRBD1 (7 bases). The CDR3 has 17 residues. The ends were cut back, 0 bases at V and 5 bases at J, with 18 bases in the middle. Germline lookup yields CDR1 LGHDT and CDR2 YNNKEL (reference sequence). The chain's CDR3 is CASSQDRRQGGGDTQYF. Here the CDR3 DNA reads TGTGCCAGCAGCCAAGATAGGCGACAGGGAGGTGGAGATACGCAGTATTTT.

This chain connects TRBV21-1 to TRBJ2-5; the D call in the table, TRBD1, was not verified against the DNA. TRBV21-1 counts as a pseudogene. This CDR3 spans 15 amino acids. CDR3 DNA: TGTGCCAGCAGCAGGGATGGACAGCTCCAAGAGACCCAGTACTTC. It encodes CASSRDGQLQETQYF.

This clone was counted a single time. J is TRBJ1-5 and V is TRBV2; maybe TRBD1 (6 bases). Germline V gene lookup returns CDR1 SNHLY and CDR2 FYNNEI. V gave up 0 bases and J gave up 4 bases, with 13 bases separating them. There are 16 residues in the CDR3. CDR3: CASSEAPGGENQPQHF. The CDR3 DNA reads as TGTGCCAGCAGTGAAGCGCCTGGGGGCGAAAATCAGCCCCAGCATTTT.

The CDR3 nucleotides read TGTGCCAGCAGCTTAGAGCCAGGTTCCTACGAGCAGTACTTC. The encoded protein is CASSLEPGSYEQYF. This chain connects TRBV7-6 to TRBJ2-7, with D hard to call. V was trimmed by 1 base and J by 1 base, leaving 8 bases between them. Germline CDR1 SGHVS, CDR2 FNYEAQ. This CDR3 spans 14 amino acids.